This TCR beta chain was retrieved from a study of T cells in Graves' hyperthyroidism and ophthalmopathy. The overall study: The initial diagnosis was the point when peripheral blood was collected, ahead of any treatment.

Germline V lookup: CDR1 SGHTA, CDR2 FQGNSA. V was trimmed by 5 bases and J by 8 bases, leaving 25 bases between them. The CDR3 length is 16 residues. RNA transcripts yielded amplified TCR beta CDR3 regions. The HTBI primer set drove a first-round RT-PCR of the TCR CDR3. TCRdb fed the multiplex PCR reads into MiXCR, producing one record per CDR3 protein. The sample lists over 700,000 distinct CDR3 sequences; around 40% were seen once. Uncontrolled infection, other autoimmune disease, pregnancy or lactation disqualified patients from enrolment. Diagnoses were established using clinical symptoms, serum thyroxine and TRAb, thyroid ultrasound and orbital computed tomography. PBMCs were collected from an approximately 10 ml volume of fresh peripheral blood.

Sequencing used blood. The chain couples TRBV7-2 to TRBJ2-7; D possibly matches TRBD1 or TRBD2 (5 bases each). The receptor comes from a woman aged 40 to 50 with Graves' hyperthyroidism. The CDR3 DNA reads TGTGCCAGCAGCGCCGGGACCGGCAGGGATCAGCCCCAGCAGTACTTC. This encodes CASSAGTGRDQPQQYF.